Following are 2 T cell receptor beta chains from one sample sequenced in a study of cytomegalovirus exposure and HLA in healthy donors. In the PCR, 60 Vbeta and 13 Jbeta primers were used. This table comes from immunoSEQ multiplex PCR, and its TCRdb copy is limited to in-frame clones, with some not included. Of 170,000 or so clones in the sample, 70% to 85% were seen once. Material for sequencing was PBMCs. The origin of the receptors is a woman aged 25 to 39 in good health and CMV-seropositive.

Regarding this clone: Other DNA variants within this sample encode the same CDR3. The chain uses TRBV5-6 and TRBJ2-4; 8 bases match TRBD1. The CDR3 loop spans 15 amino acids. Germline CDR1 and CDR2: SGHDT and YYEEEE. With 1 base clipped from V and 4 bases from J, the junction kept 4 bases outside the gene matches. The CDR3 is CASSLYDRGKNIQYF. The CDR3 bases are TGTGCCAGCAGCTTGTACGACAGGGGAAAAAACATTCAGTACTTC.

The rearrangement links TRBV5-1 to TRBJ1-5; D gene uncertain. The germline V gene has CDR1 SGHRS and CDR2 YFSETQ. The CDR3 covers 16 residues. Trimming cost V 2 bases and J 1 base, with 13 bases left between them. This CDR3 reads CASSFGGGSSNQPQHF. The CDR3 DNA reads TGCGCCAGCAGCTTTGGTGGAGGGTCGAGCAATCAGCCCCAGCATTTT.